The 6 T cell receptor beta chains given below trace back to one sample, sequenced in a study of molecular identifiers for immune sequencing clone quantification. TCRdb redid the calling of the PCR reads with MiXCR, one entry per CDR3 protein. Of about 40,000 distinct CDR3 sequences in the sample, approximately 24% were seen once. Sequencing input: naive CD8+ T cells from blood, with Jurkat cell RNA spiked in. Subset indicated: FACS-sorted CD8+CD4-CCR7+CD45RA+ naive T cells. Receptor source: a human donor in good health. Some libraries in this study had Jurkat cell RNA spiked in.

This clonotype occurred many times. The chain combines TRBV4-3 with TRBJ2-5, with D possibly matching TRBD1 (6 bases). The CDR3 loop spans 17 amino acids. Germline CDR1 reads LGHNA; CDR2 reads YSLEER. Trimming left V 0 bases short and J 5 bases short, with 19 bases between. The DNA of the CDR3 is TGCGCCAGCAGCCAAGATTACGGCAGGGGAGACGGGGAGACCCAGTACTTC. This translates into CASSQDYGRGDGETQYF.

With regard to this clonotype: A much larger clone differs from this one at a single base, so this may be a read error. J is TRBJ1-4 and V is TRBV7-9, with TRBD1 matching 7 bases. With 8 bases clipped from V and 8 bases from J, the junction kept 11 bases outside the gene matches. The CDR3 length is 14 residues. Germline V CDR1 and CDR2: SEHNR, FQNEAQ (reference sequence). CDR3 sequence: CASQIQGGGEKLFF. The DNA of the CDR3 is TGTGCCAGCCAGATCCAGGGGGGAGGCGAAAAACTGTTTTTT.

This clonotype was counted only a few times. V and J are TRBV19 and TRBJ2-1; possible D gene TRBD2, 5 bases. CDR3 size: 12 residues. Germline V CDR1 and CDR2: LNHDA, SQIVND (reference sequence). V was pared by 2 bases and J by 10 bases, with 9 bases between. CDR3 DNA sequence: TGTGCCAGTAGTATATTCGGGATCGAGCAGTTCTTC. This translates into CASSIFGIEQFF.

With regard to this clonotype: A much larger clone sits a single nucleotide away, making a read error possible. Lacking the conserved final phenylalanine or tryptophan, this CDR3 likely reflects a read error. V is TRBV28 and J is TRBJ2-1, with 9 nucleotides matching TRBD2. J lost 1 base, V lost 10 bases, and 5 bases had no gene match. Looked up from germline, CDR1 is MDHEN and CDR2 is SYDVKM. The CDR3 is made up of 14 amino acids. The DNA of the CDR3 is TGTGCCACCCTTAGCGGGAGTTCCTACAATGAGCAGTTCCTC. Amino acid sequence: CATLSGSSYNEQFL.

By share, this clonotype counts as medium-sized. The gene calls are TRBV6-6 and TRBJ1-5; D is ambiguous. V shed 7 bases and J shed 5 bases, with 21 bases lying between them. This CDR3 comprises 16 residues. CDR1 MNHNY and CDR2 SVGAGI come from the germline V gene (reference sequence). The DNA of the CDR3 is TGTGCCAGCATCGACGGAGTTCTAACCCGGGATCAGCCCCAGCATTTT. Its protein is CASIDGVLTRDQPQHF.

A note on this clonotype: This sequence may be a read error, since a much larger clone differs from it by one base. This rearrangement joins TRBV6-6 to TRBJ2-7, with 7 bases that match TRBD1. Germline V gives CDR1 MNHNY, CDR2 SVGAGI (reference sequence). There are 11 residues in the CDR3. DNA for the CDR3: TGTGCCGGCAGTACAGGGGTGGAGCAGTACTTC. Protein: CAGSTGVEQYF.